The 28 T cell receptor beta chains in this list originate from one sample, sequenced in a study of Ad26.COV2.S vaccination and SARS-CoV-2 variants. TCRdb keeps only in-frame clones here, not all; method: immunoSEQ multiplex PCR. The sample gives 150,000 to 200,000 clones, approximately 88% of which show up once; about 5.5% is in the top ten. This specimen was peripheral blood, taken after recovery from COVID-19. The source is a human donor who had recovered from COVID-19.

The genes are TRBV24-1 and TRBJ2-5, with D possibly matching TRBD1 (6 bases). V lost 6 bases, J lost 4 bases, and 17 bases lay in between. This CDR3 is built from 15 residues. Germline loops: CDR1 KGHDR, CDR2 SFDVKD. The CDR3 reads CATSTVTGSGETQYF. The CDR3 DNA reads as TGTGCCACCAGTACAGTCACAGGGTCAGGAGAGACCCAGTACTTC.

The chain has TRBV10-1 and TRBJ1-2, with 8 bases aligning to TRBD1. CDR1 is WNHNN, CDR2 SYGVQD, per germline (reference sequence). The CDR3 consists of 11 residues. The ends lost 10 bases at V and 8 bases at J; junction bases unmatched: 6. CDR3 sequence reads: CANNYRGGYTF. The CDR3 DNA sequence: TGCGCCAACAATTACAGGGGGGGCTACACCTTC.

The genes are TRBV7-9 and TRBJ2-3; a weak D match, TRBD2 (6 bases). CDR1 is SEHNR and CDR2 is FQNEAQ in the germline V gene (reference sequence). Trimming pared 7 bases from V and 0 bases from J, leaving 17 bases between. This CDR3 has 16 residues. The chain's CDR3 is CASTPNGAGSTDTQYF. CDR3 nucleotide sequence: TGTGCCAGCACCCCAAACGGGGCGGGGAGCACAGATACGCAGTATTTT.

The chain links TRBV11-2 to TRBJ1-1, with no clear D. Germline loops: CDR1 SGHAT, CDR2 FQNNGV. Trimming pared 5 bases from V and 7 bases from J, leaving 17 bases between. CDR3 length: 14 amino acids. The CDR3 sequence: CASSPRGGLLEAFF. The CDR3 bases are TGTGCCAGCAGCCCTCGAGGTGGACTTCTTGAAGCTTTCTTT. The variable domain in full, completed from reference TRBV11-2 and TRBJ1-1, reads EAGVAQSPRYKIIEKRQSVAFWCNPISGHATLYWYQQILGQGPKLLIQFQNNGVVDDSQLPKDRFSAERLKGVDSTLKIQPAKLEDSAVYLCASSPRGGLLEAFFGQGTRLTVV.

The chain combines TRBV12-3 or TRBV12-4 with TRBJ1-3; no definite D call. The germline V and J ends were trimmed by 8 bases and 1 base, with 6 bases remaining between them. This CDR3 is 12 amino acids long. CDR3 nucleotide sequence: TGTGCCAGCGAAAAATCTGGAAACACCATATATTTT. Encoded protein: CASEKSGNTIYF.

The rearrangement uses TRBV7-9 and TRBJ1-2; 7 bases map to TRBD1. The ends lost 11 bases at V and 6 bases at J; junction bases unmatched: 15. The CDR3 runs 14 residues. Germline CDR1 and CDR2: SEHNR and FQNEAQ (reference sequence). The DNA of the CDR3 is TGTGCCTCCTACCAGGGGGAGGGAGTCGATGGCTACACCTTC. The encoded protein is CASYQGEGVDGYTF.

This rearrangement joins TRBV6-5 to TRBJ1-3; no firm D call. In germline, CDR1 is MNHEY, CDR2 SVGAGI. The CDR3 sequence is 15 residues long. Trimming took 4 bases from V and 0 from J, leaving 10 bases between them. CDR3 bases: TGTGCCAGCAGTTTAACTGGGAGCTCTGGAAACACCATATATTTT. Protein: CASSLTGSSGNTIYF.

By share, this clone counts as medium-sized (0.01 to 0.1%). The chain combines TRBV2 with TRBJ2-1; 7 bases are a match to TRBD2. The CDR3 length is 14 residues. V gave up 2 bases and J gave up 4 bases; unmatched junction bases: 2. Germline V gene sequence: CDR1 SNHLY, CDR2 FYNNEI. The CDR3 sequence: CASSEREGYNEQFF. In DNA, the CDR3 is TGTGCCAGCAGTGAAAGGGAGGGGTACAATGAGCAGTTCTTC. The full variable domain, rest sourced from reference TRBV2 and TRBJ2-1, is EPEVTQTPSHQVTQMGQEVILRCVPISNHLYFYWYRQILGQKVEFLVSFYNNEISEKSEIFDDQFSVERPDGSNFTLKIRSTKLEDSAMYFCASSEREGYNEQFFGPGTRLTVL.

J is TRBJ2-1 and V is TRBV15; the match to TRBD2 covers 9 bases. The length of the CDR3 is 16 residues. Per germline, CDR1 LNHNV and CDR2 YYDKDF (reference sequence). Trimming removed 3 bases from V and 7 bases from J; junction bases left unmatched: 10. CDR3 sequence: CATSSLGLAGKNEQFF. The CDR3 coding sequence is TGTGCCACCAGCAGTCTCGGGCTAGCGGGGAAGAATGAGCAGTTCTTC.

The chain uses TRBV19 and TRBJ1-4; TRBD1 is a possible D gene (5 bases). Germline V gene data show CDR1 as LNHDA and CDR2 as SQIVND (reference sequence). This CDR3 has 16 amino acids. Trimming stripped 3 bases from V and 2 bases from J, with 13 bases between. CDR3 in DNA: TGTGCCAGTAGTATGAGGGGAGAGGGCACTAATGAAAAACTGTTTTTT. Translating it yields CASSMRGEGTNEKLFF. The whole variable domain, remainder taken from reference TRBV19 and TRBJ1-4, is DGGITQSPKYLFRKEGQNVTLSCEQNLNHDAMYWYRQDPGQGLRLIYYSQIVNDFQKGDIAEGYSVSREKKESFPLTVTSAQKNPTAFYLCASSMRGEGTNEKLFFGSGTQLSVL.

The CDR3 DNA reads as TGTGCCAGCAGCTCTGGACCCGCCAATCAGCCCCAGCATTTT. This sequence encodes CASSSGPANQPQHF. The chain couples TRBV5-6 to TRBJ1-5; D not resolved. This CDR3 region has 14 residues. V was clipped by 3 bases and J by 3 bases, with 10 bases between them. Germline V CDR1 and CDR2: SGHDT, YYEEEE.

The chain is built from TRBV29-1 and TRBJ1-5; no clear D gene. The length of the CDR3 is 13 residues. Trimming pared 6 bases from V and 0 bases from J, leaving 9 bases between. Germline assignment: CDR1 SQVTM and CDR2 ANQGSEA. CDR3 sequence reads: CSVQKDSNQPQHF. The CDR3, as DNA: TGCAGCGTACAAAAGGATAGCAATCAGCCCCAGCATTTT. Together with reference TRBV29-1 and TRBJ1-5, the CDR3 gives the full variable domain: SAVISQKPSRDICQRGTSLTIQCQVDSQVTMMFWYRQQPGQSLTLIATANQGSEATYESGFVIDKFPISRPNLTFSTLTVSNMSPEDSSIYLCSVQKDSNQPQHFGDGTRLSIL.

The V call is TRBV18, the J call TRBJ2-7, with 8 bases matching TRBD2. Trimming took 6 bases from V and 3 from J; bases not matched to a gene: 13. The germline V gene encodes CDR1 KGHSH and CDR2 LQKENI. The CDR3 has 16 residues. The DNA of the CDR3 is TGTGCCAGCTCCACTACAGAGGCGGGAGGAAGCTACGAGCAGTACTTC. Its translation: CASSTTEAGGSYEQYF.

The CDR3 spells CASSPSTGPNQPQHF. The CDR3 DNA reads TGTGCCAGCTCACCTAGTACAGGTCCTAATCAGCCCCAGCATTTT. The chain uses TRBV18 and TRBJ1-5; tentative D call: TRBD1 (5 bases). CDR3 length: 15 residues. Germline CDR1 is KGHSH and CDR2 is LQKENI. The V and J ends lost 3 bases and 4 bases respectively, with 13 bases between them.

The chain combines TRBV7-2 with TRBJ2-7; 9 positions agree with TRBD2. Germline CDR1 is SGHTA and CDR2 is FQGNSA. The CDR3 totals 17 residues. V shed 3 bases, J shed 2 bases, and the junction held 11 bases outside the gene matches. The chain's CDR3 is CASSFLPETSGPYEQYF. The CDR3 coding sequence is TGTGCCAGCAGCTTCCTGCCCGAGACTAGCGGCCCCTACGAGCAGTACTTC. The whole variable domain, remainder taken from reference TRBV7-2 and TRBJ2-7, is GAGVSQSPSNKVTEKGKDVELRCDPISGHTALYWYRQSLGQGLEFLIYFQGNSAPDKSGLPSDRFSAERTGGSVSTLTIQRTQQEDSAVYLCASSFLPETSGPYEQYFGPGTRLTVT.

This clone appeared a single time. The gene calls are TRBV19 and TRBJ2-7; no clear D gene. V lost 1 base, J lost 0 bases, and 7 bases lay in between. The CDR3 consists of 14 residues. Germline lookup yields CDR1 LNHDA and CDR2 SQIVND (reference sequence). The CDR3 DNA reads as TGTGCCAGTAGTATAGGTCTGGCCTCCTACGAGCAGTACTTC. Its translation is CASSIGLASYEQYF.

The chain carries TRBV19 and TRBJ2-6, with 9 bases fitting TRBD1. V was clipped by 5 bases and J by 5 bases; unmatched bases: 10. This CDR3 is 17 amino acids long. From germline, CDR1 is LNHDA and CDR2 SQIVND (reference sequence). The CDR3 region is CASSSGTGPLWANVLTF. DNA of the CDR3: TGTGCCAGTAGTTCCGGGACAGGGCCCCTTTGGGCCAACGTCCTGACTTTC.

The chain links TRBV18 to TRBJ1-1; possibly TRBD1 for D (6 bases). The V gene's germline CDR1 is KGHSH and CDR2 LQKENI. V dropped 4 bases and J dropped 4 bases, with 13 bases sitting between them. The CDR3 loop spans 14 amino acids. The CDR3 region is CASSLNREGTEAFF. The CDR3, as DNA: TGTGCCAGCTCACTCAACAGGGAGGGCACTGAAGCTTTCTTT.

The rearrangement joins TRBV30 to TRBJ1-5; D unresolved. CDR3 length: 12 residues. Germline V lookup: CDR1 GTSNPN, CDR2 SVGIG (reference sequence). V gave up 1 base and J gave up 6 bases, with 7 bases separating them. In nucleotides, the CDR3 is TGTGCCTGGAGTGCTCCAGGTCAGCCCCAGCATTTT. Amino acids: CAWSAPGQPQHF.

The rearrangement links TRBV30 to TRBJ2-1; D uncertain. CDR1 and CDR2 from the germline V gene are GTSNPN and SVGIG (reference sequence). The CDR3 has 11 residues. Between the trimmed V and J ends, which lost 2 bases and 10 bases, there was a span of 9 bases. The CDR3 nucleotides read TGTGCCTGGAGTACGGGCGGCGAGCAGTTCTTC. Translated: CAWSTGGEQFF.

The chain employs TRBV9 and TRBJ1-1; D is possibly TRBD1 (6 bases). This CDR3 is built from 14 residues. The germline V gene has CDR1 SGDLS and CDR2 YYNGEE. Trimming cost V 0 bases and J 3 bases, with 9 bases left between them. This CDR3 reads CASSVEGDHTEAFF. CDR3 sequence (DNA): TGTGCCAGCAGCGTAGAGGGGGACCACACTGAAGCTTTCTTT.

The J gene is TRBJ2-1, the V gene TRBV9; a possible D gene is TRBD1 (5 bases). Per the germline V gene, CDR1 is SGDLS and CDR2 is YYNGEE. The length of the CDR3 is 13 residues. Trimming stripped 4 bases from V and 6 bases from J, with 11 bases between. The CDR3, as DNA: TGTGCCAGCAGCCCTCAGGGTGGCAATGAGCAGTTCTTC. Amino acids: CASSPQGGNEQFF.

The chain combines TRBV6-5 with TRBJ1-3; possible D gene TRBD1, 6 bases. The germline CDR1 and CDR2 sequences are MNHEY and SVGAGI. Trimming pared 4 bases from V and 1 base from J, leaving 14 bases between. The CDR3 loop spans 16 amino acids. Here the CDR3 reads CASSLGHGGSGNTIYF. The DNA for the CDR3 is TGTGCCAGCAGTTTGGGACACGGAGGTTCTGGAAACACCATATATTTT.

V gene TRBV5-1 combines with J gene TRBJ1-1, with D maybe TRBD1 (6 bases). The V gene's germline CDR1 is SGHRS and CDR2 YFSETQ. Trimming shortened V by 1 base and J by 7 bases, and 14 bases separated the two germline ends. The CDR3 runs 14 residues. This chain's CDR3 is CASSLIRGSDEAFF. The CDR3 DNA reads TGCGCCAGCAGCTTGATAAGGGGGTCTGATGAAGCTTTCTTT.

The V gene is TRBV11-1, the J gene TRBJ2-1; D may be TRBD1 (6 bases). Between the trimmed V and J ends, which lost 0 bases and 4 bases, there was a span of 19 bases. Germline V gives CDR1 SGHAT, CDR2 FQDESV (reference sequence). This CDR3 comprises 18 residues. CDR3 sequence reads: CASSLAPAWGPLYNEQFF. For the CDR3, the DNA is TGTGCCAGCAGCTTAGCGCCGGCGTGGGGGCCCCTATACAATGAGCAGTTCTTC.

The chain has TRBV7-2 and TRBJ2-2; D not resolved. The CDR3 covers 14 residues. Trimming took 1 base from V and 1 from J, leaving 4 bases between them. CDR1 and CDR2 (germline): SGHTA, FQGNSA. As DNA, the CDR3 is TGTGCCAGCAGCTTAGTTTGGAACACCGGGGAGCTGTTTTTT. Translation: CASSLVWNTGELFF.

V and J are TRBV21-1 and TRBJ2-3; TRBD2, the table's D call, lacks a check against the DNA. TRBV21-1 is termed a pseudogene. The CDR3 is 18 amino acids. The CDR3 loop reads CASSQGSGRIIGTDTQYF. CDR3 nucleotide sequence: TGTGCCAGCAGCCAGGGGAGCGGGAGAATAATCGGCACAGATACGCAGTATTTT.

The chain has TRBV15 and TRBJ2-5; D gene uncertain. This CDR3 has 12 amino acids. V lost 0 bases and J lost 4, with 3 bases in between. Germline V gives CDR1 LNHNV, CDR2 YYDKDF (reference sequence). CDR3 coding DNA: TGTGCCACCAGCAGAGATCGAGAGACCCAGTACTTC. Its protein product is CATSRDRETQYF.